Following are 6 T cell receptor beta chains from one sample sequenced in a study of blood T cell repertoires in COVID-19. Sequencing used immunoSEQ multiplex PCR; TCRdb keeps in-frame clones, though not all of them. Among around 100,000 clones listed, approximately 84% were seen once. Sequencing used peripheral blood. The receptors originated from a human donor in a cohort sampled during active COVID-19.

The J gene is TRBJ2-3, the V gene TRBV24-1, with unresolved D. The V end was cut by 7 bases, the J end by 2 bases, with 9 bases between. CDR1 is KGHDR and CDR2 is SFDVKD in the germline V gene. The CDR3 extends over 13 amino acids. This CDR3 reads CATRKTITDTQYF. CDR3 in DNA: TGTGCCACCAGAAAGACAATCACAGATACGCAGTATTTT.

This chain connects TRBV18 to TRBJ1-3; D unclear. Looked up from germline, CDR1 is KGHSH and CDR2 is LQKENI. Trimming pared 3 bases from V and 2 bases from J, leaving 11 bases between. The CDR3 sequence is 15 residues long. The CDR3 coding sequence is TGTGCCAGCTCACCCCAAGGAGGTCCTGGAAACACCATATATTTT. This codes for CASSPQGGPGNTIYF.

This chain joins TRBV5-1 and TRBJ2-1; D is unresolved. Trimming took off 3 bases at V and 13 bases at J, with 11 bases between the two ends. CDR3 length equals 11 residues. The V gene's germline CDR1 is SGHRS and CDR2 YFSETQ. The CDR3 spells CASSSEQSQFF. The CDR3 coding sequence is TGCGCCAGCAGCTCAGAACAGAGCCAGTTCTTC.

The rearrangement uses TRBV6-5 and TRBJ2-3; no clear D gene. V dropped 7 bases and J dropped 1 base, with 15 bases sitting between them. Looked up from germline, CDR1 is MNHEY and CDR2 is SVGAGI. This CDR3 region has 15 residues. The CDR3: CASTRLVAGTDTQYF. In nucleotides, the CDR3 is TGTGCCAGCACCCGTCTCGTGGCCGGCACAGATACGCAGTATTTT.

The genes are TRBV5-1 and TRBJ1-1, with D uncertain. Germline CDR1 reads SGHRS; CDR2 reads YFSETQ. Trimming took 0 bases from V and 7 from J, leaving 13 bases between them. The CDR3 extends over 14 amino acids. The CDR3 here is CASSLGSIGSEAFF. CDR3 DNA: TGCGCCAGCAGCTTGGGCTCAATAGGGAGTGAAGCTTTCTTT.

The rearrangement uses TRBV7-8 and TRBJ2-1; TRBD2 agrees at 8 bases. The trim removed 2 bases at V and 7 bases at J, leaving 4 bases unmatched. The germline V gene has CDR1 SGHVS and CDR2 FQNEAQ. This CDR3 is built from 14 residues. The CDR3 reads CASSLSPGGNEQFF. CDR3 bases: TGTGCCAGCAGCTTATCTCCGGGGGGGAATGAGCAGTTCTTC.